The 2 T cell receptor beta chains presented below share a single source sample, sequenced in a study of early T cells in non-severe SARS-CoV-2 infection. TCRdb re-called the 5' RACE reads with MiXCR, one entry per CDR3 protein. This sample has about 22,000 distinct CDR3 sequences, with 3.5% to 4.5% found just once. Sequenced: whole blood. The receptors derive from an adult who was a healthcare worker with PCR-confirmed SARS-CoV-2 infection or an uninfected control (not recorded which).

This clonotype appeared many times. This sequence joins TRBV29-1 and TRBJ2-7; 10 bases fit TRBD1. This CDR3 contains 13 residues. V trimming: 2 bases; J trimming: 3 bases; junction bases outside the gene matches: 1. Germline V lookup: CDR1 SQVTM, CDR2 ANQGSEA. CDR3 sequence (DNA): TGCAGCGTTGAAAGGGACAGGGGCTACGAGCAGTACTTC. Its protein product is CSVERDRGYEQYF.

This clonotype was counted ten times or more. The V gene is TRBV5-4, the J gene TRBJ2-5, with D perhaps TRBD2 (6 bases). V was shortened by 4 bases and J by 9 bases, with 16 bases between the two germline ends. Looked up from germline, CDR1 is SGHNT and CDR2 is YYREEE (reference sequence). The CDR3 is 13 amino acids. CDR3 DNA sequence: TGTGCCAGCAGCGGGACTGGCAAAGCGGCCCAGTACTTC. Translated, it gives CASSGTGKAAQYF. The full variable domain, with the rest looked up from reference TRBV5-4 and TRBJ2-5, is ETGVTQSPTHLIKTRGQQVTLRCSSQSGHNTVSWYQQALGQGPQFIFQYYREEENGRGNFPPRFSGLQFPNYSSELNVNALELDDSALYLCASSGTGKAAQYFGPGTRLLVL.